Listed below are T cell receptor beta chains from one sample, sequenced in a study of metastatic and nonmetastatic thyroid tumors. TCRdb reanalyzed the PCR reads via MiXCR. The profile shows more than 40,000 clones, less than 25% of them singletons. The sample comprised tumor tissue. These receptors originate from a female donor with papillary thyroid cancer or a benign thyroid nodule (not recorded which). Some clones in this sample may be carry-over from other donors' samples. Both conserved end residues are part of each CDR3. The D gene is left open where the match is weak. Part of the rows lack a size; the others show once, few, many or a class for expanded clones.

d_gene,abundance,v_gene,j_gene,CDR3aa,CDR3nt
TRBD1,.,TRBV7-3,TRBJ1-6,CASSRGDSNSPLHF,TGTGCCAGCTCCCGTGGGGACAGCAATTCACCCCTCCACTTT
.,many,TRBV5-1,TRBJ2-2,CASSVLAGELFF,TGCGCCAGCAGCGTGCTAGCCGGGGAGCTGTTTTTT
.,.,TRBV12-3/TRBV12-4,TRBJ2-7,CASSGGAAEQYF,TGTGCCAGCAGTGGGGGGGCTGCCGAGCAGTACTTC
TRBD1,few,TRBV15,TRBJ2-7,CATRTGTGSYEQYF,TGTGCCACCAGAACCGGGACAGGGTCTTACGAGCAGTACTTC
.,.,TRBV9,TRBJ2-1,CASSVEGSSSYNEQFF,TGTGCCAGCAGCGTAGAGGGCAGCAGCTCCTACAATGAGCAGTTCTTC
TRBD1,few,TRBV6-1,TRBJ1-1,CASSRDRVFVFF,TGTGCCAGCAGCCGTGACAGGGTCTTTGTTTTCTTT
.,few,TRBV9,TRBJ2-1,CASSVDGEQFF,TGTGCCAGCAGCGTAGATGGTGAGCAGTTCTTC
.,once,TRBV7-8,TRBJ1-1,CASSLGGVNEAFF,TGTGCCAGCAGCTTAGGGGGCGTCAATGAAGCTTTCTTT
.,few,TRBV6-4,TRBJ2-1,CASSETDGSSYNEQFF,TGTGCCAGCAGTGAGACCGACGGGAGCTCCTACAATGAGCAGTTCTTC
.,.,TRBV11-1,TRBJ2-3,CASSLGLTDTQYF,TGTGCCAGCAGCTTAGGTCTAACAGATACGCAGTATTTT
.,few,TRBV6-1,TRBJ2-5,CASSVLGETQYF,TGTGCCAGCAGTGTACTGGGAGAGACCCAGTACTTC